This is a list of T cell receptor beta chains from one sample in a study of post-analysis software for immune sequencing data. Each CDR3 protein gets one entry after TCRdb re-called the PCR reads with MiXCR. The sample consists of some 450,000 distinct CDR3 sequences, nearly 45% of them appearing once. Sequencing was done on a sample of blood. All receptors come from a girl aged 10 to 17 with multiple sclerosis. Each CDR3 is given with its conserved first and last residue. The D gene is left open where the match is weak. The size field is filled for only some rows; it gives once, few, many or a size class.

j_gene: TRBJ1-4
v_gene: TRBV12-3/TRBV12-4
abundance: NA
d_gene: TRBD1
CDR3nt: TGTGCCAGCAGTCTAACAGGGGATAAGGGAAAACTGTTTTTT
CDR3aa: CASSLTGDKGKLFF

j_gene: TRBJ2-5
v_gene: TRBV3-1
abundance: NA
d_gene: TRBD2
CDR3nt: TGTGCCAGCAGCCCGCGAGCGGGAGGGTCAGAGACCCAGTACTTC
CDR3aa: CASSPRAGGSETQYF

j_gene: TRBJ1-1
v_gene: TRBV12-3/TRBV12-4
abundance: NA
d_gene: NA
CDR3nt: TGTGCCAGCAGGGACTTTAAAGCCAGCGGGAACACTGAAGCTTTCTTT
CDR3aa: CASRDFKASGNTEAFF

j_gene: TRBJ2-5
v_gene: TRBV20-1
abundance: NA
d_gene: TRBD1
CDR3nt: TGCAGTGCTAGAGTGGACAGGGGGAGGGAGACCCAGTACTTC
CDR3aa: CSARVDRGRETQYF

j_gene: TRBJ1-2
v_gene: TRBV10-3
abundance: few
d_gene: NA
CDR3nt: TGTGCCATCAAGACAGGCGGAGACTATGGCTACACCTTC
CDR3aa: CAIKTGGDYGYTF

j_gene: TRBJ1-2
v_gene: TRBV20-1
abundance: NA
d_gene: NA
CDR3nt: TGCAGTGCTGGTCGCAGGGACTTGGGCTACACCTTC
CDR3aa: CSAGRRDLGYTF

j_gene: TRBJ2-1
v_gene: TRBV5-1
abundance: NA
d_gene: NA
CDR3nt: TGCGCCAGCAGCTTGGAGGTAGATGAGCAGTTCTTC
CDR3aa: CASSLEVDEQFF

j_gene: TRBJ2-1
v_gene: TRBV5-1
abundance: NA
d_gene: TRBD1
CDR3nt: TGCGCCAGCAGCTTGAGGCAGGGGGCTAAAGAGCAGTTCTTC
CDR3aa: CASSLRQGAKEQFF

j_gene: TRBJ2-3
v_gene: TRBV5-1
abundance: NA
d_gene: TRBD2
CDR3nt: TGCGCCAGCAGCGGGAGCGGGAGCGTGCGGGATACGCAGTATTTT
CDR3aa: CASSGSGSVRDTQYF

j_gene: TRBJ2-4
v_gene: TRBV2
abundance: few
d_gene: TRBD2
CDR3nt: TGTGCCAGTGGGGCAGCGGGAATGGCCAAAAACATTCAGTACTTC
CDR3aa: CASGAAGMAKNIQYF

j_gene: TRBJ2-3
v_gene: TRBV5-5
abundance: few
d_gene: TRBD1
CDR3nt: TGTGCCAGCAGTTGGACAGGACAGGGGGCAGATACGCAGTATTTT
CDR3aa: CASSWTGQGADTQYF

j_gene: TRBJ2-5
v_gene: TRBV11-1
abundance: NA
d_gene: TRBD1
CDR3nt: TGTGCCAGCAGCTTAGCGATGACAGGGGTTGAGCAGTACTTC
CDR3aa: CASSLAMTGVEQYF

j_gene: TRBJ2-3
v_gene: TRBV2
abundance: NA
d_gene: NA
CDR3nt: TGTGCCAGCAGCCCACGCGTGGGGACAGATACGCAGTATTTT
CDR3aa: CASSPRVGTDTQYF

j_gene: TRBJ1-2
v_gene: TRBV27
abundance: few
d_gene: NA
CDR3nt: TGTGCCAGCAGGAGGGCCTCTATCTCGGGTGGCTACACCTTC
CDR3aa: CASRRASISGGYTF

j_gene: TRBJ2-7
v_gene: TRBV28
abundance: few
d_gene: NA
CDR3nt: TGTGCCAGCAGTTTATTGTTCAGGGGAACCTACGAGCAGTACTTC
CDR3aa: CASSLLFRGTYEQYF

j_gene: TRBJ2-1
v_gene: TRBV5-6
abundance: few
d_gene: NA
CDR3nt: TGTGCCAGCAGCCGCCCTAGCTTAAATGAGCAGTTCTTC
CDR3aa: CASSRPSLNEQFF

j_gene: TRBJ2-3
v_gene: TRBV11-2
abundance: NA
d_gene: NA
CDR3nt: TGTGCCAGCACCCTGGAGGGCACAGATACGCAGTATTTT
CDR3aa: CASTLEGTDTQYF

j_gene: TRBJ2-1
v_gene: TRBV7-2
abundance: few
d_gene: NA
CDR3nt: TGTGCCAGCAGCCTCCAGGTGGACAATGAGCAGTTCTTC
CDR3aa: CASSLQVDNEQFF

j_gene: TRBJ1-5
v_gene: TRBV10-3
abundance: NA
d_gene: TRBD1
CDR3nt: TGTGCCACCGGACAGGTTGGGATGGGCAATCAGCCCCAGCATTTT
CDR3aa: CATGQVGMGNQPQHF

j_gene: TRBJ1-4
v_gene: TRBV28
abundance: NA
d_gene: TRBD1
CDR3nt: TGTGCGAGCAGGGGGAGAACCACTAATGAAAAACTGTTTTTT
CDR3aa: CASRGRTTNEKLFF

j_gene: TRBJ2-7
v_gene: TRBV29-1
abundance: few
d_gene: NA
CDR3nt: TGCAGCGTTGAAGGGGCTTACGAGCAGTACTTC
CDR3aa: CSVEGAYEQYF

j_gene: TRBJ2-1
v_gene: TRBV5-1
abundance: NA
d_gene: NA
CDR3nt: TGCGCCAGCAGCCAAAGTGGAGGCTACAATGAGCAGTTCTTC
CDR3aa: CASSQSGGYNEQFF

j_gene: TRBJ2-7
v_gene: TRBV7-2
abundance: NA
d_gene: TRBD2
CDR3nt: TGTGCCAGCAGCTTAGTTATGACGGGAGGGTTCTACGAGCAGTACTTC
CDR3aa: CASSLVMTGGFYEQYF

j_gene: TRBJ1-4
v_gene: TRBV15
abundance: few
d_gene: TRBD1
CDR3nt: TGTGCCACCAGCAGAAGCGGACAGGGGGCTGGTGGAGCTAATGAAAAACTGTTTTTT
CDR3aa: CATSRSGQGAGGANEKLFF

j_gene: TRBJ2-7
v_gene: TRBV18
abundance: few
d_gene: NA
CDR3nt: TGTGCCAGCTCACCTTCCGGGACTGTTTCCTACGAGCAGTACTTC
CDR3aa: CASSPSGTVSYEQYF

j_gene: TRBJ1-4
v_gene: TRBV9
abundance: NA
d_gene: NA
CDR3nt: TGTGCCAGCAGCGTAGCTCCGGGGAGGGATGAAAAACTGTTTTTT
CDR3aa: CASSVAPGRDEKLFF

j_gene: TRBJ1-1
v_gene: TRBV10-3
abundance: NA
d_gene: NA
CDR3nt: TGTGCCATCAGGAGGACGCTGGACACTGAAGCTTTCTTT
CDR3aa: CAIRRTLDTEAFF

j_gene: TRBJ2-7
v_gene: TRBV21-1
abundance: NA
d_gene: NA
CDR3nt: TGTGCCAGCAGTCAACCAGGACAGTCGCTATCCTACGAGCAGTACTTC
CDR3aa: CASSQPGQSLSYEQYF

j_gene: TRBJ2-3
v_gene: TRBV5-1
abundance: NA
d_gene: NA
CDR3nt: TGCACCAGCAGCTTGGCGCGGCCAGGCACAGATACGCAGTATTTT
CDR3aa: CTSSLARPGTDTQYF

j_gene: TRBJ2-3
v_gene: TRBV5-1
abundance: few
d_gene: TRBD1
CDR3nt: TGCGCCAGCAGCTTGGCCGACAGGGCAGATACGCAGTATTTT
CDR3aa: CASSLADRADTQYF

j_gene: TRBJ2-1
v_gene: TRBV28
abundance: few
d_gene: NA
CDR3nt: TGTGCCAGCAGTCCACCGACAACGCAAGCCGGCAAGGAGCAGTTCTTC
CDR3aa: CASSPPTTQAGKEQFF

j_gene: TRBJ1-1
v_gene: TRBV29-1
abundance: NA
d_gene: TRBD1
CDR3nt: TGCAGCGTTGAGGGGGACAGGGTGAACACTGAAGCTTTCTTT
CDR3aa: CSVEGDRVNTEAFF

j_gene: TRBJ2-1
v_gene: TRBV28
abundance: NA
d_gene: NA
CDR3nt: TGTGCCAGCAGTCACGGACAGGGAGGGGTGGAGTTGTACAATGAGCAGTTCTTC
CDR3aa: CASSHGQGGVELYNEQFF

j_gene: TRBJ2-5
v_gene: TRBV7-9
abundance: NA
d_gene: NA
CDR3nt: TGTGCCAGCAAAGGGGGAGCGGGAGAGACCCAGTACTTC
CDR3aa: CASKGGAGETQYF

j_gene: TRBJ1-5
v_gene: TRBV29-1
abundance: NA
d_gene: NA
CDR3nt: TGCAGCGTTGCCGTACGGGGTAGCAATCAGCCCCAGCATTTT
CDR3aa: CSVAVRGSNQPQHF

j_gene: TRBJ2-7
v_gene: TRBV5-1
abundance: NA
d_gene: TRBD2
CDR3nt: TGCGCCAGCAGAGGACTAGCGGGAGATAGCGAGCAGTACTTC
CDR3aa: CASRGLAGDSEQYF

j_gene: TRBJ2-1
v_gene: TRBV4-1
abundance: few
d_gene: NA
CDR3nt: TGCGCCAGCAGGCGACTAGTCGGATCCTACAATGAGCAGTTCTTC
CDR3aa: CASRRLVGSYNEQFF

j_gene: TRBJ2-3
v_gene: TRBV20-1
abundance: NA
d_gene: TRBD2
CDR3nt: TGCAGTGCTAGAGAAGGTGGGAGGGCCCTCACAGATACGCAGTATTTT
CDR3aa: CSAREGGRALTDTQYF

j_gene: TRBJ1-2
v_gene: TRBV4-2
abundance: NA
d_gene: TRBD1
CDR3nt: TGTGCCAGCAGCCAAGAGGGGACAGGGTATAACTATGGCTACACCTTC
CDR3aa: CASSQEGTGYNYGYTF

j_gene: TRBJ2-1
v_gene: TRBV4-1
abundance: NA
d_gene: TRBD2
CDR3nt: TGCGCCAGCAGCCAGCATCCTAGCGGGAGTCTCAACAATGAGCAGTTCTTC
CDR3aa: CASSQHPSGSLNNEQFF

j_gene: TRBJ1-6
v_gene: TRBV7-8
abundance: NA
d_gene: NA
CDR3nt: TGTGCCAGCAGCTTAGTTCCGGGGTCGGACTCACCCCTCCACTTT
CDR3aa: CASSLVPGSDSPLHF

j_gene: TRBJ2-3
v_gene: TRBV5-1
abundance: NA
d_gene: NA
CDR3nt: TGCGCCAGCTATATGAGGGCGGGATACGCAGATACGCAGTATTTT
CDR3aa: CASYMRAGYADTQYF

j_gene: TRBJ1-1
v_gene: TRBV20-1
abundance: NA
d_gene: TRBD1
CDR3nt: TGCAGTGCTAGATCAAACCGGGACAGGGGCAACATGAACACTGAAGCTTTCTTT
CDR3aa: CSARSNRDRGNMNTEAFF

j_gene: TRBJ1-6
v_gene: TRBV27
abundance: NA
d_gene: TRBD1
CDR3nt: TGTGCCAGCAGTATAAGGGACAGGGCGGGCTCACCCCTCCACTTT
CDR3aa: CASSIRDRAGSPLHF

j_gene: TRBJ2-1
v_gene: TRBV7-2
abundance: NA
d_gene: NA
CDR3nt: TGTGCCAGCAGCCCCATTCCGACCTTCCTGCCGGGGTCCTACAATGAGCAGTTCTTC
CDR3aa: CASSPIPTFLPGSYNEQFF

j_gene: TRBJ2-7
v_gene: TRBV27
abundance: once
d_gene: TRBD1
CDR3nt: TGTGCCAGCAGTGTAAGACAGGGGGCGCAGGTCTACGAGCAGTACTTC
CDR3aa: CASSVRQGAQVYEQYF

j_gene: TRBJ2-1
v_gene: TRBV28
abundance: once
d_gene: TRBD2
CDR3nt: TGTGCCAGCACCAGAGCGGGAGGTTCCTACAATGAGCAGTTCTTC
CDR3aa: CASTRAGGSYNEQFF

j_gene: TRBJ1-4
v_gene: TRBV29-1
abundance: NA
d_gene: NA
CDR3nt: TGCAGCGTTGAAGAGGGGACTAATGAAAAACTGTTTTTT
CDR3aa: CSVEEGTNEKLFF

j_gene: TRBJ2-7
v_gene: TRBV28
abundance: few
d_gene: NA
CDR3nt: TGTGCCAGCAGTTTCACGGGGCAGACCTACGAGCAGTACTTC
CDR3aa: CASSFTGQTYEQYF

j_gene: TRBJ2-7
v_gene: TRBV4-1
abundance: NA
d_gene: TRBD2
CDR3nt: TGCGCCAGCAGCCCGTACACTAGCGGCCCTTACGAGCAGTACTTC
CDR3aa: CASSPYTSGPYEQYF